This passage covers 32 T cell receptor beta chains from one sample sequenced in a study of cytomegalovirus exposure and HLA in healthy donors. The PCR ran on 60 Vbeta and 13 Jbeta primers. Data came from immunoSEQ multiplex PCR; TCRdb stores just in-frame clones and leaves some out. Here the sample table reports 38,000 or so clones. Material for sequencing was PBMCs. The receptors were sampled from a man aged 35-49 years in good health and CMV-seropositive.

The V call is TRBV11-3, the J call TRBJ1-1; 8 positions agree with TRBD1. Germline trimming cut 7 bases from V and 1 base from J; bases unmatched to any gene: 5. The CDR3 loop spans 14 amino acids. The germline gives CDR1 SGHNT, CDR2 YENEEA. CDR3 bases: TGTGCCAGCACCAAGGGACAGGCGAACACTGAAGCTTTCTTT. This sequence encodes CASTKGQANTEAFF.

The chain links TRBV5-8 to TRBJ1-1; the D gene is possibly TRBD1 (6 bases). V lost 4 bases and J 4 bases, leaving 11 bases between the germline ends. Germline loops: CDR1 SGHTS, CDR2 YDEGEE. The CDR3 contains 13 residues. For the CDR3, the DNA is TGTGCCAGCAGCCCGGACAGACTCACTGAAGCTTTCTTT. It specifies CASSPDRLTEAFF.

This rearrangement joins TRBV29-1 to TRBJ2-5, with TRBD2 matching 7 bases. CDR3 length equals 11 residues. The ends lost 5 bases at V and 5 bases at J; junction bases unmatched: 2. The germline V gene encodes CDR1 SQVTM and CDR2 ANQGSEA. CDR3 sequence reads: CSVTLAETQYF. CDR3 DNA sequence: TGCAGCGTTACACTAGCGGAGACCCAGTACTTC.

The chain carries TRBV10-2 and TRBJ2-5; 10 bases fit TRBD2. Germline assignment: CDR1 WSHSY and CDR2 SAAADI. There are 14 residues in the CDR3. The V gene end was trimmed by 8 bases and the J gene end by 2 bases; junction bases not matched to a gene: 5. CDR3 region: CASARLAGQETQYF. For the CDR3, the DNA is TGCGCCAGCGCGAGACTAGCGGGTCAAGAGACCCAGTACTTC.

CDR3 protein: CSAQGAGPVYNEQFF. DNA for the CDR3: TGCAGCGCCCAGGGGGCTGGACCCGTATACAATGAGCAGTTCTTC. J is TRBJ2-1 and V is TRBV29-1; 8 bases line up with TRBD1. Trimming took 7 bases from V and 4 from J; bases not matched to a gene: 12. Germline CDR1 SQVTM, CDR2 ANQGSEA. This CDR3 contains 15 residues.

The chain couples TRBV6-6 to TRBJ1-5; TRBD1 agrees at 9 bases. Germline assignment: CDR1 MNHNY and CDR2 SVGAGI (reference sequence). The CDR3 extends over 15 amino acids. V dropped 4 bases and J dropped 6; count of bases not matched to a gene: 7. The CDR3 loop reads CASSSARQGGQPQHF. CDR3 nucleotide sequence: TGTGCCAGCAGTTCAGCCCGACAGGGGGGTCAGCCCCAGCATTTT.

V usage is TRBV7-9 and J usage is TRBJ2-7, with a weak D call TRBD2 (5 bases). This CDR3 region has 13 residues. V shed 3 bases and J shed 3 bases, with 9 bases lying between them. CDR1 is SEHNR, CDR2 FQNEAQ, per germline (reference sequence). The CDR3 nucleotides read TGTGCCAGCAGCTTTTTGGGGAGCTACGAGCAGTACTTC. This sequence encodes CASSFLGSYEQYF.

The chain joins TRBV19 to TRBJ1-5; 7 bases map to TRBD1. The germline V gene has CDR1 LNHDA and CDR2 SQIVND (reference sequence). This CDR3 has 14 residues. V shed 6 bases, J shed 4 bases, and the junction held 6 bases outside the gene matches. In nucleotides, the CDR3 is TGTGCCAGTAGCCCTCAGGGGGTTAATCAGCCCCAGCATTTT. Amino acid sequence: CASSPQGVNQPQHF.

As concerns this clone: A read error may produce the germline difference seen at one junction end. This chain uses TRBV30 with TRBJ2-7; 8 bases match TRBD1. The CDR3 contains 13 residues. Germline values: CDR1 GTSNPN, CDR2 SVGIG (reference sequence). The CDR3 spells CAWSTGTGGGPRF. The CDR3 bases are TGTGCCTGGTCCACGGGGACAGGCGGTGGTCCACGCTTC.

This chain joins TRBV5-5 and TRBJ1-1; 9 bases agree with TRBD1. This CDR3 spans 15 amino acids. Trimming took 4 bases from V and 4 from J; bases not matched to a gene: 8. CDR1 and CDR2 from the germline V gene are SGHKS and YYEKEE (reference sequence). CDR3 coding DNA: TGTGCCAGCAGCGTCGACAGGGGGGTCACCACTGAAGCTTTCTTT. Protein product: CASSVDRGVTTEAFF.

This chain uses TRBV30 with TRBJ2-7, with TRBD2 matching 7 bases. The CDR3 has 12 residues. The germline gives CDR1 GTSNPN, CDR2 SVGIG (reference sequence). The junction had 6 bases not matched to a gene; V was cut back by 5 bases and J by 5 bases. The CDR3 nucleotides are TGTGCCTGGGAGACTAGCAGGAACGAGCAGTACTTC. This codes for CAWETSRNEQYF.

CDR3 residues: CASRLDSNNEQFF. The CDR3 DNA follows: TGTGCCAGCCGATTGGACAGCAACAATGAGCAGTTCTTC. The gene calls are TRBV7-3 and TRBJ2-1, with D possibly matching TRBD1 (6 bases). The CDR3 sequence is 13 residues long. Trimming removed 8 bases at V and 5 bases at J, with 13 bases between. Germline V gene lookup returns CDR1 SGHTA and CDR2 FQGTGA.

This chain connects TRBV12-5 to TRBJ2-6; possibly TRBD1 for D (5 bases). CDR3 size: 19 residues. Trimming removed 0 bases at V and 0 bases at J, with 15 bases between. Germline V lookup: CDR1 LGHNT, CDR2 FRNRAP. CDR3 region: CASGLVQGALFSGANVLTF. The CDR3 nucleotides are TGTGCTAGTGGTTTGGTACAAGGGGCGTTGTTCTCTGGGGCCAACGTCCTGACTTTC.

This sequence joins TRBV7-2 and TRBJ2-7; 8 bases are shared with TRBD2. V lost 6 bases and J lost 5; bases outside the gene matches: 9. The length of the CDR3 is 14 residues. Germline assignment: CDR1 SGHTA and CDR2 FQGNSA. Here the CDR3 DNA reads TGTGCCAGCAGGGTGACTAGCGCATCCCACGAGCAGTACTTC. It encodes CASRVTSASHEQYF.

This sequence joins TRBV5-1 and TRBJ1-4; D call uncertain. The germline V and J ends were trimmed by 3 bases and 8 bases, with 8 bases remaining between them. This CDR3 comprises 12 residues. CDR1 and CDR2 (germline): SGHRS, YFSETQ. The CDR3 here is CASSSAGEKLFF. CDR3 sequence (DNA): TGCGCCAGCAGCTCCGCGGGGGAAAAACTGTTTTTT.

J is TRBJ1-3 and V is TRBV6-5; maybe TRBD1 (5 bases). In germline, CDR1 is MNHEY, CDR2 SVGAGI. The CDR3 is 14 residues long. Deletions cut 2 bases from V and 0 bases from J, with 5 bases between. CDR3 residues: CASSYGASGNTIYF. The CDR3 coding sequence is TGTGCCAGCAGTTACGGGGCCTCTGGAAACACCATATATTTT.

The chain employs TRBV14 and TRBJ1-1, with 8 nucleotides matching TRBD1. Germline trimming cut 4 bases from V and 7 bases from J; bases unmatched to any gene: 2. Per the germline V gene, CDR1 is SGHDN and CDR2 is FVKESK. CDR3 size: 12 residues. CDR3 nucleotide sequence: TGTGCCAGCAGCCGGGACAGGTTTGAAGCTTTCTTT. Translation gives CASSRDRFEAFF.

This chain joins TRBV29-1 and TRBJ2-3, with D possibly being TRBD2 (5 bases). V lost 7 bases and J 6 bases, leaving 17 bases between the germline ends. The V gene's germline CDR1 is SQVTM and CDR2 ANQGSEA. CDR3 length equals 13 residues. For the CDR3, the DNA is TGCAGCGCCGCGGGCCCACAGTTGGATACGCAGTATTTT. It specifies CSAAGPQLDTQYF.

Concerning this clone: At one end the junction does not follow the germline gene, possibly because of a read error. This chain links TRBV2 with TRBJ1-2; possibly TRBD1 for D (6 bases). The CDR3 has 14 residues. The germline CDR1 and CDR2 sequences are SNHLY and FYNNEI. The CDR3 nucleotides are TGTGCCAGCAGGGGGGGGCTGACGAACTATGGCTGCACCTTC. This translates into CASRGGLTNYGCTF.

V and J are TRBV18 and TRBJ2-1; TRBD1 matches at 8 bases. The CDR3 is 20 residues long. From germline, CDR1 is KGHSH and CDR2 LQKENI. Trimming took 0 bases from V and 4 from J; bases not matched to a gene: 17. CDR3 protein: CASSPPVGQGRSEVYNEQFF. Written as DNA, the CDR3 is TGTGCCAGCTCACCACCCGTCGGACAGGGAAGGTCGGAGGTATACAATGAGCAGTTCTTC.

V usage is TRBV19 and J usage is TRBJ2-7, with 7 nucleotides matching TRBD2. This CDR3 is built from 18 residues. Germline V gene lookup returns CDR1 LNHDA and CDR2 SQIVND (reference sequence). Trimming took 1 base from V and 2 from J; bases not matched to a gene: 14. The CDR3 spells CASSIVGGERGITYEQYF. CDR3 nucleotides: TGTGCCAGTAGTATAGTTGGCGGGGAGCGGGGAATAACCTACGAGCAGTACTTC. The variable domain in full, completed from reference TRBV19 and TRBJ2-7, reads DGGITQSPKYLFRKEGQNVTLSCEQNLNHDAMYWYRQDPGQGLRLIYYSQIVNDFQKGDIAEGYSVSREKKESFPLTVTSAQKNPTAFYLCASSIVGGERGITYEQYFGPGTRLTVT.

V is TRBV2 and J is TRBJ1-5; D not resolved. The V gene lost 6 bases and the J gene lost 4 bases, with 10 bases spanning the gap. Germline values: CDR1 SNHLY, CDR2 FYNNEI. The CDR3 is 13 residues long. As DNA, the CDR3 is TGTGCCAGCAGCCCGGGGTGGAATCAGCCCCAGCATTTT. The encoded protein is CASSPGWNQPQHF.

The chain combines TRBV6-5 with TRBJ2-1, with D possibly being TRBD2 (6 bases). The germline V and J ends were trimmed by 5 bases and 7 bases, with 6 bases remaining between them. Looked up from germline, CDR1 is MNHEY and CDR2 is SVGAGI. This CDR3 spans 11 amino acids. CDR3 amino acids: CASSRGNEQFF. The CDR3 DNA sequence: TGTGCCAGCAGTCGGGGGAATGAGCAGTTCTTC.

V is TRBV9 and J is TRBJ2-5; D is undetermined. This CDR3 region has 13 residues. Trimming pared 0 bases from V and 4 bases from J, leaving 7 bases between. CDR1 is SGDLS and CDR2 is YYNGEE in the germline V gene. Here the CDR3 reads CASSVGSGETQYF. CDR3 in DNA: TGTGCCAGCAGCGTAGGGTCGGGAGAGACCCAGTACTTC.

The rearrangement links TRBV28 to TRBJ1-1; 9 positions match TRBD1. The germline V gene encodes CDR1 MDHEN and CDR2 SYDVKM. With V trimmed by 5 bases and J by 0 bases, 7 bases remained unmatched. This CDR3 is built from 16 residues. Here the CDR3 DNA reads TGTGCCAGCAGTGCCGGGACAGGGACTTTGAACACTGAAGCTTTCTTT. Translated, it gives CASSAGTGTLNTEAFF.

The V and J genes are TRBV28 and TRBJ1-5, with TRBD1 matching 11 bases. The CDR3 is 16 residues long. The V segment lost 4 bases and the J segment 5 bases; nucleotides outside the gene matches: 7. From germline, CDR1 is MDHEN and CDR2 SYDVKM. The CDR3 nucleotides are TGTGCCAGCAGTTCTGGCGGACAGGGGGCTTATCAGCCCCAGCATTTT. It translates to CASSSGGQGAYQPQHF.

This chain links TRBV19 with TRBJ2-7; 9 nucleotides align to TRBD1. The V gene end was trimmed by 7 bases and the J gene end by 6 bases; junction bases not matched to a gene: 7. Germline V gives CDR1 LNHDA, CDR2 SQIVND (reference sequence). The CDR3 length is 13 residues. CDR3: CASIGDRDGEQYF. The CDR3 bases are TGTGCCAGTATAGGGGACAGGGACGGCGAGCAGTACTTC.

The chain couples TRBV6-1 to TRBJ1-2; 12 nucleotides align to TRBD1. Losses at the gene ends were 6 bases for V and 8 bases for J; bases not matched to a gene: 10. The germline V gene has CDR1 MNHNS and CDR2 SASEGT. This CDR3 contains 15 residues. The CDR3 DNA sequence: TGTGCCAGCAGGGTCGGGACAGGGGGCGCGGAAGGCTACACCTTC. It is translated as CASRVGTGGAEGYTF.

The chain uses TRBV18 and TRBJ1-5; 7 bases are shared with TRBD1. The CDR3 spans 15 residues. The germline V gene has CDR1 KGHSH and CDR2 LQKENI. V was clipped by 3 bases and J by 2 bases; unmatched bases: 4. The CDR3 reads CASSPRQGGNQPQHF. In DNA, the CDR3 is TGTGCCAGCTCACCCCGACAGGGAGGCAATCAGCCCCAGCATTTT.

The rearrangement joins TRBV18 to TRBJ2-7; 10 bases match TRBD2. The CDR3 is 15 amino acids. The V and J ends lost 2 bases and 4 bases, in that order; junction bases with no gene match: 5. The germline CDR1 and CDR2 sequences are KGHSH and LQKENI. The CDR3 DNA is TGTGCCAGCTCACCAGGAACTAGCGGGACTTACGAGCAGTACTTC. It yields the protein CASSPGTSGTYEQYF.

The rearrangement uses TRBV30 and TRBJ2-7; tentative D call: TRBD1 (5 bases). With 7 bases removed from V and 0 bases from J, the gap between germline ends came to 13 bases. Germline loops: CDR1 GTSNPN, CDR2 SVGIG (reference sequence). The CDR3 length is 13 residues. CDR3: CALTAMSSYEQYF. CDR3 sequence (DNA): TGTGCCTTGACAGCAATGAGCTCCTACGAGCAGTACTTC.

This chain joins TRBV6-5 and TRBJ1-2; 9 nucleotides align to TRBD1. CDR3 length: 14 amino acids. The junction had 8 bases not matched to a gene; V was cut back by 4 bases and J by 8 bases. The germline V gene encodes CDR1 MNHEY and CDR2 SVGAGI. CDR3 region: CASSSGTGSWGYTF. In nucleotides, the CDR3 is TGTGCCAGCAGTTCCGGGACAGGGAGTTGGGGCTACACCTTC.